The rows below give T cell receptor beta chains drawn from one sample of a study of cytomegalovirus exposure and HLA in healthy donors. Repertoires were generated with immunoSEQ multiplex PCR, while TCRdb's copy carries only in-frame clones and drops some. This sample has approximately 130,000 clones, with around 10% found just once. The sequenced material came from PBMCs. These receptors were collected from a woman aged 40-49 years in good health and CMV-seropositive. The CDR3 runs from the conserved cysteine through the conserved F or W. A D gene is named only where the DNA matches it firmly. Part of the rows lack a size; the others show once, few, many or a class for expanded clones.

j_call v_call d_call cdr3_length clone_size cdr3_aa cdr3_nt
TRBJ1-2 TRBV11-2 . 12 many CASSSLGPGYTF TGTGCCAGCAGCTCGCTGGGGCCCGGCTACACCTTC
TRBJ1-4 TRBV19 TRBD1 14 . CASSIGQGHEKLFF TGTGCCAGTAGTATCGGACAGGGGCACGAAAAACTGTTTTTT
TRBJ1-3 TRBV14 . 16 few CASSQLALISGNTIYF TGTGCCAGCAGCCAGCTAGCCCTGATCTCTGGAAACACCATATATTTT
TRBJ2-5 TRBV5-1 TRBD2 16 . CASSFAGLAAQETQYF TGCGCCAGCAGTTTCGCGGGACTAGCGGCTCAAGAGACCCAGTACTTC
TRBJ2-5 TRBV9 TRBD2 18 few CASSSLGRSSGNQETQYF TGTGCCAGCAGCTCACTCGGGAGGAGTAGCGGGAACCAAGAGACCCAGTACTTC
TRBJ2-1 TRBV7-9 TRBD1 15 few CASSLDGTGLNEQFF TGTGCCAGCAGCTTAGACGGGACAGGACTTAATGAGCAGTTCTTC
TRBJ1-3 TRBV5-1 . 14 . CASSLVGVGDTIYF TGCGCCAGCAGCTTGGTGGGTGTAGGAGACACCATATATTTT
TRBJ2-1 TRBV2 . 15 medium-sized CASSEGLRTDNEQFF TGTGCCAGCAGTGAAGGATTAAGGACAGACAATGAGCAGTTCTTC
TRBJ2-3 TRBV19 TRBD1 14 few CASRKDRGEDTQYF TGTGCCAGTAGAAAAGACAGGGGCGAAGATACGCAGTATTTT
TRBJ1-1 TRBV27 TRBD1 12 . CASRTGGSGAFF TGTGCCAGCAGAACAGGGGGGAGTGGAGCTTTCTTT
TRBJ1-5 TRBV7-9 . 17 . CASSLAGVEGIDQPQHF TGTGCCAGCAGCTTAGCAGGGGTGGAGGGGATAGATCAGCCCCAGCATTTT
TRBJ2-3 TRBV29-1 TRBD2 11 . CSGGLADTQYF TGCAGCGGCGGACTAGCGGATACGCAGTATTTT
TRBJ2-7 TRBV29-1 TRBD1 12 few CSVEQGVREQYF TGCAGCGTTGAACAGGGGGTCCGCGAGCAGTACTTC
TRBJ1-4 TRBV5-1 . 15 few CASSLDTATNEKLFF TGCGCCAGCAGCTTGGACACAGCAACTAATGAAAAACTGTTTTTT
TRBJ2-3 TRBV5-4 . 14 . CASSFWERTDTQYF TGTGCCAGCAGCTTTTGGGAGCGCACAGATACGCAGTATTTT
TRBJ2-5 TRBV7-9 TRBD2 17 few CASSSLTVGGSQETQYF TGTGCCAGCAGCTCACTCACGGTGGGCGGGAGCCAAGAGACCCAGTACTTC
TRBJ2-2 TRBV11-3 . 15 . CASSSDSANTGELFF TGTGCCAGCAGCTCGGACAGTGCGAACACCGGGGAGCTGTTTTTT
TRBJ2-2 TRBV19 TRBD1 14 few CASRPGTGIGELFF TGTGCCAGTAGGCCCGGGACAGGGATCGGGGAGCTGTTTTTT
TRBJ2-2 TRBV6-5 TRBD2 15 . CASSTRGGDTGELFF TGTGCCAGCAGTACGCGGGGGGGTGACACCGGGGAGCTGTTTTTT
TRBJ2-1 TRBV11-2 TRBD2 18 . CASRDGLAGVSSYNEQFF TGTGCCAGCAGAGACGGTCTAGCGGGGGTTAGCTCCTACAATGAGCAGTTCTTC
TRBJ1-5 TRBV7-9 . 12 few CASSTRNQPQHF TGTGCCAGCAGCACCCGGAATCAGCCCCAGCATTTT
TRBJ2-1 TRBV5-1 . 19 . CASSLAGGSARRSYNEQFF TGCGCCAGCAGCTTGGCCGGGGGTAGCGCGCGAAGATCCTACAATGAGCAGTTCTTC
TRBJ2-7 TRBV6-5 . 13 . CASSVRESYEQYF TGTGCCAGCAGTGTAAGGGAGAGTTACGAGCAGTACTTC
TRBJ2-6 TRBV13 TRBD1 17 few CASSRRTGVAGANVLTF TGTGCCAGCAGCAGACGGACAGGGGTCGCTGGGGCCAACGTCCTGACTTTC
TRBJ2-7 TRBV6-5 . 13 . CASSRTLSYEQYF TGTGCCAGCAGTCGGACACTCTCCTACGAGCAGTACTTC
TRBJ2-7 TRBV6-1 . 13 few CASSEASSYEQYF TGTGCCAGCAGTGAAGCGTCTTCCTACGAGCAGTACTTC
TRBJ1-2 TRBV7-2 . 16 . CASSPAGRGYNYGYTF TGTGCCAGCAGCCCTGCCGGGCGGGGTTATAACTATGGCTACACCTTC
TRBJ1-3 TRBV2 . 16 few CASTLPGGAAGNTIYF TGTGCCAGCACTCTACCTGGGGGGGCAGCCGGAAACACCATATATTTT
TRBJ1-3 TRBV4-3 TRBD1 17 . CASSHAQTGGSGNTIYF TGCGCCAGCAGCCATGCTCAGACAGGGGGTTCAGGAAACACCATATATTTT
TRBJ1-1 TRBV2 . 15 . CASSEIAVRNTEAFF TGTGCCAGCAGTGAAATAGCTGTACGTAACACTGAAGCTTTCTTT
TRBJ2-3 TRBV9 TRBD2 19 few CASSVAAVLAGGLTDTQYF TGTGCCAGCAGCGTAGCAGCCGTTCTAGCGGGGGGTCTCACAGATACGCAGTATTTT
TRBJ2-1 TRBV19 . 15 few CASSMASSSYNEQFF TGTGCCAGTAGTATGGCTTCTAGCTCCTACAATGAGCAGTTCTTC
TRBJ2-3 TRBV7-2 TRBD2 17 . CASSLAVAGRSTDTQYF TGTGCCAGCAGCTTAGCGGTAGCGGGGAGATCCACAGATACGCAGTATTTT
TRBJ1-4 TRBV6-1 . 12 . CASSEVLARLFF TGTGCCAGCAGTGAGGTCCTGGCTAGACTGTTTTTT
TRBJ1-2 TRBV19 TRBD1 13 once CASSIDLKGGYPF TGTGCCAGTAGTATAGACCTTAAAGGGGGCTACCCCTTC
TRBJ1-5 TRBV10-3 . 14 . CAISEAGLDQPQHF TGTGCCATCAGTGAAGCAGGGCTTGATCAGCCCCAGCATTTT
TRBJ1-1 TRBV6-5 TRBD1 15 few CASSYSGQGNTEAFF TGTGCCAGCAGTTACTCAGGACAGGGGAACACTGAAGCTTTCTTT
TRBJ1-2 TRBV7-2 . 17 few CASSLATPISGGYGYTF TGTGCCAGCAGCTTAGCTACTCCCATCTCCGGGGGCTATGGCTACACCTTC
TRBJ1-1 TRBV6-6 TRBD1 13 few CASIFDRGNEAFF TGTGCCAGCATCTTCGACAGGGGGAATGAAGCTTTCTTT
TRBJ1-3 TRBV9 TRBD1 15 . CASSDGQGAGNTIYF TGTGCCAGCAGCGATGGACAGGGAGCTGGAAACACCATATATTTT
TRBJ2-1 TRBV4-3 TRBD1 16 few CASSHGTAFSYNEQFF TGCGCCAGCAGCCATGGGACAGCTTTCTCCTACAATGAGCAGTTCTTC
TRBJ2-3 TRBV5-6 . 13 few CASSSTGTDTQYF TGTGCCAGCAGCTCCACAGGCACAGATACGCAGTATTTT
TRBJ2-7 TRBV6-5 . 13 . CASSYDKTYEQYF TGTGCCAGCAGTTACGACAAGACCTACGAGCAGTACTTC
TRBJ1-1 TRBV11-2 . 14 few CASSLVQGNTEAFF TGTGCCAGCAGCTTAGTACAGGGGAACACTGAAGCTTTCTTT
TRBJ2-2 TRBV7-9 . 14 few CASSLGRGIGELLF TGTGCCAGCAGCTTAGGGCGAGGGATCGGGGAGCTGCTTTTT